This entry lists 28 T cell receptor beta chains sequenced from one sample in a study of cytomegalovirus exposure and HLA in healthy donors. The PCR had 60 Vbeta and 13 Jbeta primers. Using immunoSEQ multiplex PCR, the repertoire was profiled, and TCRdb retains in-frame clones only, with some absent. This sample has around 120,000 clones, with about 86% found just once. The material sequenced was PBMCs. All receptors derive from a man aged 18 to 30 in good health and CMV-seronegative.

The chain is built from TRBV9 and TRBJ1-2; a possible D gene is TRBD1 (5 bases). In germline, CDR1 is SGDLS, CDR2 YYNGEE. Trimming cost V 3 bases and J 8 bases, with 17 bases left between them. The CDR3 is 14 amino acids. The CDR3 sequence: CASSENQGRGGYTF. The CDR3 nucleotides are TGTGCCAGCAGCGAAAACCAGGGTAGGGGAGGCTACACCTTC.

The gene calls are TRBV5-6 and TRBJ2-3; tentatively, D is TRBD1 (6 bases). Trimming left V 0 bases short and J 6 bases short, with 11 bases between. The CDR3 spans 14 residues. Germline V gene lookup returns CDR1 SGHDT and CDR2 YYEEEE. CDR3 sequence: CASSLDRAWDTQYF. DNA for the CDR3: TGTGCCAGCAGCTTGGACAGGGCATGGGATACGCAGTATTTT. Filled out from reference TRBV5-6 and TRBJ2-3, the complete variable domain reads DAGVTQSPTHLIKTRGQQVTLRCSPKSGHDTVSWYQQALGQGPQFIFQYYEEEERQRGNFPDRFSGHQFPNYSSELNVNALLLGDSALYLCASSLDRAWDTQYFGPGTRLTVL.

CDR3 coding DNA: TGTGCCTGGGACAGGAACACTGAAGCTTTCTTT. It codes for CAWDRNTEAFF. The chain employs TRBV30 and TRBJ1-1; perhaps TRBD1 as D (5 bases). This CDR3 is 11 amino acids long. Germline CDR1 reads GTSNPN; CDR2 reads SVGIG (reference sequence). V was trimmed by 5 bases and J by 1 base, leaving 5 bases between them.

This clone was recorded once. The V gene is TRBV7-8, the J gene TRBJ2-5; maybe TRBD1 (5 bases). The germline V and J ends were trimmed by 6 bases and 1 base, with 12 bases remaining between them. The CDR3 sequence is 14 residues long. The germline V gene encodes CDR1 SGHVS and CDR2 FQNEAQ. In nucleotides, the CDR3 is TGTGCCAGCAGGTTTCGTGGGGCCCAAGAGACCCAGTACTTC. It specifies CASRFRGAQETQYF.

The rearrangement joins TRBV4-3 to TRBJ2-3, with 8 positions matching TRBD2. This CDR3 spans 16 amino acids. Germline CDR1 and CDR2: LGHNA and YSLEER. Trimming removed 0 bases from V and 6 bases from J; junction bases left unmatched: 8. The CDR3 DNA sequence: TGCGCCAGCAGCCAAGAAAGGGCAGCGGGGGTGGATACGCAGTATTTT. It codes for CASSQERAAGVDTQYF.

This rearrangement joins TRBV19 to TRBJ1-2; 9 bases map to TRBD1. CDR3 size: 15 residues. CDR1 LNHDA and CDR2 SQIVND come from the germline V gene (reference sequence). Germline trimming cut 6 bases from V and 4 bases from J; bases unmatched to any gene: 9. CDR3 residues: CASSTTGGSLYGYTF. Written as DNA, the CDR3 is TGTGCCAGTAGCACGACAGGGGGATCCCTCTATGGCTACACCTTC.

The rearrangement links TRBV4-3 to TRBJ1-5; D is perhaps TRBD1 (6 bases). This CDR3 contains 15 residues. Germline values: CDR1 LGHNA, CDR2 YSLEER. Deletions cut 0 bases from V and 6 bases from J, with 12 bases between. The CDR3 region has the DNA TGCGCCAGCAGCCAAGAAGCGGGGGCCGGTCAGCCCCAGCATTTT. It codes for CASSQEAGAGQPQHF.

This rearrangement joins TRBV7-8 to TRBJ1-4, with 10 nucleotides matching TRBD1. This CDR3 has 17 amino acids. Trimming took 3 bases from V and 8 from J; bases not matched to a gene: 12. The germline CDR1 and CDR2 sequences are SGHVS and FQNEAQ. The CDR3 nucleotides read TGTGCCAGCAGCTTGCCGGGACAGGGGTTCCTGGAGGAAAAACTGTTTTTT. Translating gives CASSLPGQGFLEEKLFF.

V is TRBV6-5 and J is TRBJ1-2; D call uncertain. The germline V and J ends were trimmed by 4 bases and 4 bases, with 13 bases remaining between them. Germline lookup yields CDR1 MNHEY and CDR2 SVGAGI. The CDR3 has 14 residues. CDR3 bases: TGTGCCAGCAGTTTTTCGACGGCGGCCTATGGCTACACCTTC. Protein sequence: CASSFSTAAYGYTF.

The chain couples TRBV5-4 to TRBJ2-2, with 8 bases identical to TRBD1. The CDR3 runs to 16 residues. V lost 1 base, J lost 4 bases, and 6 bases stayed unmatched. Germline CDR1 is SGHNT and CDR2 is YYREEE (reference sequence). CDR3 bases: TGTGCCAGCAGCTTGTATACAGGGGGTCGCACCGGGGAGCTGTTTTTT. Its protein is CASSLYTGGRTGELFF.

This clone has only a few counts. This chain uses TRBV10-1 with TRBJ1-5, with TRBD1 identical over 8 bases. V shed 7 bases and J 5 bases; nucleotides not matched to a gene: 7. Germline-derived CDR1 and CDR2 are WNHNN and SYGVQD (reference sequence). CDR3 length equals 14 residues. CDR3 DNA sequence: TGCGCCAGCATACCAGGGGGCGGGGATCAGCCCCAGCATTTT. Its translation: CASIPGGGDQPQHF.

This chain joins TRBV19 and TRBJ1-2; 8 nucleotides match TRBD1. Trimming cost V 4 bases and J 3 bases; bases outside gene matches: 7. Germline CDR1 is LNHDA and CDR2 is SQIVND (reference sequence). There are 15 residues in the CDR3. Here the CDR3 DNA reads TGTGCCAGTAGTACACGGACAGGGAGATACTATGGCTACACCTTC. Encoded protein: CASSTRTGRYYGYTF.

The chain combines TRBV15 with TRBJ1-1, with D unresolved. The CDR3 covers 17 residues. Germline V CDR1 and CDR2: LNHNV, YYDKDF (reference sequence). The V gene lost 0 bases and the J gene lost 0 bases, with 14 bases spanning the gap. CDR3 DNA: TGTGCCACCAGCAGAGATCCTCGCGTTCCTATGAACACTGAAGCTTTCTTT. This encodes CATSRDPRVPMNTEAFF.

The chain has TRBV7-6 and TRBJ1-6; the D gene is possibly TRBD1 (6 bases). CDR3 length: 16 residues. Germline CDR1 is SGHVS and CDR2 is FNYEAQ. V lost 5 bases to trimming and J lost 3 bases, with 14 bases between them. The CDR3 nucleotides are TGTGCCAGCAGCCAGACAGGACCTCTCTATAATTCACCCCTCCACTTT. It encodes CASSQTGPLYNSPLHF.

This sequence joins TRBV14 and TRBJ2-3; D possibly corresponds to TRBD2 (7 bases). V was cut by 6 bases and J by 4 bases, with 17 bases left in between. Germline V gene lookup returns CDR1 SGHDN and CDR2 FVKESK. CDR3 length equals 15 residues. The CDR3 protein is CASSPLTGGPDTQYF. CDR3 DNA sequence: TGTGCCAGCAGTCCACTTACCGGGGGGCCAGATACGCAGTATTTT.

In this sample, this clone turned up a few times. The chain combines TRBV4-3 with TRBJ1-2; D remains ambiguous. CDR1 and CDR2 (germline): LGHNA, YSLEER. Trimming cost V 1 base and J 4 bases, with 7 bases left between them. The CDR3 has 13 residues. For the CDR3, the DNA is TGCGCCAGCAGCCAAGGCACAGCCTATGGCTACACCTTC. It specifies CASSQGTAYGYTF.

The J gene is TRBJ1-1, the V gene TRBV5-1; D perhaps matches TRBD1 (6 bases). Germline lookup yields CDR1 SGHRS and CDR2 YFSETQ. The CDR3 loop spans 14 amino acids. Between the trimmed V and J ends, which lost 0 bases and 9 bases, there was a span of 15 bases. The CDR3 bases are TGCGCCAGCAGCTTGGCGGCAGGGGCGGCTAAAGCTTTCTTT. Translated: CASSLAAGAAKAFF.

The chain couples TRBV9 to TRBJ1-6; D is perhaps TRBD1 (5 bases). V shed 3 bases and J shed 7 bases, with 14 bases lying between them. CDR3 length: 15 residues. Looked up from germline, CDR1 is SGDLS and CDR2 is YYNGEE. The CDR3 sequence is CASSDQGVYNSPLHF. CDR3 DNA sequence: TGTGCCAGCAGCGACCAGGGCGTGTACAATTCACCCCTCCACTTT.

The chain uses TRBV7-6 and TRBJ1-2, with D perhaps matching TRBD1 (5 bases). The CDR3 runs 13 residues. The germline V and J ends were trimmed by 4 bases and 6 bases, with 12 bases remaining between them. CDR1 is SGHVS and CDR2 is FNYEAQ in the germline V gene. CDR3 in DNA: TGTGCCAGCAGCTCGGGGGGAGCCAATGGCTACACCTTC. Protein sequence: CASSSGGANGYTF.

This clone occurred once. J is TRBJ2-7 and V is TRBV25-1; TRBD1 matches 8 bases. The CDR3 consists of 18 residues. The germline V gene has CDR1 MGHDK and CDR2 SYGVNS. J lost 1 base, V lost 10 bases, and 21 bases had no gene match. CDR3: CATASSQSQGEPSYEQYF. The DNA for the CDR3 is TGTGCCACAGCTTCTAGCCAATCACAGGGGGAGCCTTCCTACGAGCAGTACTTC.

The chain has TRBV28 and TRBJ2-3, with TRBD1 matching 8 bases. J lost 2 bases, V lost 6 bases, and 10 bases had no gene match. Germline values: CDR1 MDHEN, CDR2 SYDVKM. This CDR3 contains 16 residues. The CDR3: CASRWPGQDFTDTQYF. The CDR3 region has the DNA TGTGCCAGCAGATGGCCGGGACAGGACTTCACAGATACGCAGTATTTT.

The gene calls are TRBV4-3 and TRBJ2-3; tentatively, D is TRBD1 (5 bases). CDR3 size: 14 residues. Trimming took off 3 bases at V and 5 bases at J, with 12 bases between the two ends. Germline CDR1 LGHNA, CDR2 YSLEER. The CDR3: CASSQLRVGDTQYF. As DNA, the CDR3 is TGCGCCAGCAGCCAGCTCAGGGTTGGAGATACGCAGTATTTT.

V and J are TRBV7-2 and TRBJ2-7, with a tentative D call TRBD2 (5 bases). The CDR3 spans 12 residues. The germline V gene encodes CDR1 SGHTA and CDR2 FQGNSA. V was clipped by 1 base and J by 7 bases, with 8 bases between them. The CDR3 protein is CASSLELGEQYF. The CDR3, as DNA: TGTGCCAGCAGCTTAGAACTAGGGGAGCAGTACTTC.

V usage is TRBV9 and J usage is TRBJ2-3; TRBD2 might be the D (5 bases). V shed 2 bases and J shed 7 bases, with 20 bases lying between them. CDR1 is SGDLS and CDR2 is YYNGEE in the germline V gene. The CDR3 consists of 16 residues. The CDR3 nucleotides are TGTGCCAGCAGCGTCGGAGGAGACGGTGCTTGGAATACGCAGTATTTT. It is translated as CASSVGGDGAWNTQYF.

CDR3 in DNA: TGTGCCAGCAGTTTTCGGCACTATAGCAATCAGCCCCAGCATTTT. As protein: CASSFRHYSNQPQHF. V usage is TRBV28 and J usage is TRBJ1-5; the D is unclear. The CDR3 runs 15 residues. V gave up 3 bases and J gave up 0 bases, with 9 bases separating them. Germline-derived CDR1 and CDR2 are MDHEN and SYDVKM.

This clone has a single count. The gene calls are TRBV27 and TRBJ2-7; weak D call: TRBD2 (5 bases). The CDR3 consists of 13 residues. Germline V gives CDR1 MNHEY, CDR2 SMNVEV (reference sequence). Deletions cut 6 bases from V and 7 bases from J, with 16 bases between. The CDR3 DNA reads as TGTGCCAGCAGCGGGGTAGGGTCGCGGGAGCAGTACTTC. It yields the protein CASSGVGSREQYF.

The chain employs TRBV7-9 and TRBJ1-1, with D unresolved. Between the trimmed V and J ends, which lost 1 base and 12 bases, there was a span of 9 bases. Germline lookup yields CDR1 SEHNR and CDR2 FQNEAQ (reference sequence). This CDR3 contains 11 residues. CDR3 nucleotide sequence: TGTGCCAGCAGCTTAGGGGTAGCGACTTTCTTT. Protein: CASSLGVATFF.

The V gene is TRBV6-5, the J gene TRBJ1-3; D uncertain. Trimming took 5 bases from V and 0 from J, leaving 11 bases between them. The germline gives CDR1 MNHEY, CDR2 SVGAGI. This CDR3 region has 15 residues. The CDR3 loop reads CASSRGARSGNTIYF. CDR3 nucleotide sequence: TGTGCCAGCAGTAGAGGAGCGCGCTCTGGAAACACCATATATTTT.